A selection of T cell receptor beta chains follows, all from one sample in a study of cytomegalovirus exposure and HLA in healthy donors. Repertoires were generated with immunoSEQ multiplex PCR, while TCRdb's copy carries only in-frame clones and drops some. The sample consists of some 69,000 clones, nearly 96% of them appearing once. The sequenced sample was PBMCs. The origin of the receptors is a woman aged 18-35 years in good health and CMV-seropositive. Each CDR3 is given with its conserved first and last residue. The order of the fields is CDR3 DNA, CDR3 protein, V gene, clone size, J gene, D gene. The D gene is left open where the match is weak. Size values are once, few and many counts, or a class for expanded clones, and some rows have none.

TGTGCCAGCAGCCAAGACGGGGGAACCACCATATATTTT,CASSQDGGTTIYF,TRBV4-2,NA,TRBJ1-3,NA
TGTGCGATCTCCACGGGAACGAACTACGAGCAGTACTTC,CAISTGTNYEQYF,TRBV6-4,NA,TRBJ2-7,NA
TGCGCCAGCAGTGGCGCCGGGGGCACCGGGGAGCTGTTTTTT,CASSGAGGTGELFF,TRBV5-1,few,TRBJ2-2,NA
TGTGCCAGTAGTATTCAGGGGGCCTACGAGCAGTACTTC,CASSIQGAYEQYF,TRBV19,NA,TRBJ2-7,TRBD1
TGTGCCAGCAGTGAACCCACGGGACTTTCCCTTGCACACTCCTACGAGCAGTACTTC,CASSEPTGLSLAHSYEQYF,TRBV2,NA,TRBJ2-7,NA
TGTGCCAGCAGTGATGGGCTCAGAAACACCATATATTTT,CASSDGLRNTIYF,TRBV6-1,NA,TRBJ1-3,NA
TGTGCCACCAGCAGAGATCTTGGGACTAGCCATGGAGAGACCCAGTACTTC,CATSRDLGTSHGETQYF,TRBV15,NA,TRBJ2-5,TRBD2
TGCGCCAGCAGCTTGGGGGAGCGGACTGAAGCTTTCTTT,CASSLGERTEAFF,TRBV5-1,NA,TRBJ1-1,NA
TGCAGCGTAGCCGGGACTTCTAGCACAGATACGCAGTATTTT,CSVAGTSSTDTQYF,TRBV29-1,once,TRBJ2-3,NA
TGTGCCAGCAGTTCCCCCTTGAGGGCGTGGGGACTAGCGGGAGGATACGGCGGGGAGCTGTTTTTT,CASSSPLRAWGLAGGYGGELFF,TRBV28,NA,TRBJ2-2,TRBD2
TGTGCCAGCAGTTCATCCACAGATACGCAGTATTTT,CASSSSTDTQYF,TRBV6-5,NA,TRBJ2-3,NA
TGCGCCAGCAGCCAGGGGTTACAGGGGGCCGGCTACGAGCAGTACTTC,CASSQGLQGAGYEQYF,TRBV4-1,NA,TRBJ2-7,TRBD1
TGTGCCAGCAGCTTGGCGTATGAGCAGTTCTTC,CASSLAYEQFF,TRBV5-6,NA,TRBJ2-1,NA
TGTGCCAGCAGTTCCAGCGGGAGAAGTCACGAGCAGTACTTC,CASSSSGRSHEQYF,TRBV27,NA,TRBJ2-7,TRBD2
TGCAGTGCTAGCCGGGGCAATGAGCAGTTCTTC,CSASRGNEQFF,TRBV20-1,NA,TRBJ2-1,NA
TGTGCCAGCAGCTTAGCTAGCGGGAGCTACGAGCAGTACTTC,CASSLASGSYEQYF,TRBV11-2,once,TRBJ2-7,TRBD2
TGTGCCAGCAGCAGGGACAGGGGGCAAGAGACCCAGTACTTC,CASSRDRGQETQYF,TRBV7-6,NA,TRBJ2-5,TRBD1
TGTGCCAGTAGTATAGACCTCGAGGGAGAGACCCAGTACTTC,CASSIDLEGETQYF,TRBV19,NA,TRBJ2-5,NA
TGTGCCAGCAGCTACTCCGGGACTAGCGGGAAGAAAGAGCAGTACTTC,CASSYSGTSGKKEQYF,TRBV11-3,NA,TRBJ2-7,TRBD2
TGTGCCAGCAGCGTGGGGACAGGGGCGGCAGATACGCAGTATTTT,CASSVGTGAADTQYF,TRBV9,few,TRBJ2-3,TRBD1